Sequencing of this T cell receptor beta chain was carried out in a study of CD8 T cells in Susac syndrome. The CDR3 loop spans 14 amino acids. CDR1 is SGHRS and CDR2 is YFSETQ in the germline V gene. J was trimmed by 6 bases and V by 4 bases; bases with no gene match: 9. In contrast to the negatively isolated CD8+ and CD4+ T cells, TEMRA cells were FACS-enriched. Random hexamers were used to reverse transcribe the RNA input (about 0.5 to 1 ug). The amplification used immunoSEQ multiplex PCR on TCR beta CDR3; it spanned 54 Vbeta and 13 Jbeta. TCRdb fed the immunoSEQ multiplex PCR reads into MiXCR, producing one record per CDR3 protein. The sample shows under 550,000 distinct CDR3 sequences, 85% to 90% of them seen only once. As for this clonotype: Its specificity is unknown.

General study results and limits: That the number of individuals in its TCR sequencing and HLA analysis was relatively small was acknowledged by the study.

The chain joins TRBV5-1 to TRBJ1-1, with TRBD1 matching over 7 bases. What was sequenced was CD8+ T cells from PBMCs. The origin of this receptor is a human donor with multiple sclerosis. The CDR3 DNA sequence: TGCGCCAGCAGCCTGAACAGGGGAGTTGCTGAAGCTTTCTTT. Amino acids: CASSLNRGVAEAFF.